This T cell receptor beta chain appears in the sequencing data of a study of cytomegalovirus exposure and HLA in healthy donors (dated by TCRdb to the late 2010s). Looking at the study overall: An earlier analysis of 587 of the donors reported roughly 270 Gb of sequence data and 120 million or so unique TCR beta sequences from about 179 million T cells. An early release that covered around 590 HLA-typed donors contained around 300 gigabases of sequencing data and roughly 84 million unique TCR sequences. Of the 300 to 500 genotyped donors, approximately 81% were placed in the genetic ancestry cluster associated with self-reported Caucasian donors. The study aimed to test whether signatures of past pathogen exposure could be identified by cataloging public T cell receptors. Using immunosequencing, the study profiled T cell repertoires from around 680 subjects and related those repertoires to cytomegalovirus serostatus. Along with the approximately 700-subject first cohort, a separate validation cohort of over a hundred different subjects was used. To predict cytomegalovirus infection status, the study combined high-throughput TCR immunosequencing, statistical association of individual TCRs with disease status, and machine learning. A later analysis re-analyzed previously published TCR beta repertoires from 500 to 700 donors and added high-resolution HLA genotyping to study TCR occurrence patterns. Rather than drawing on any new phenotypic data, the later analysis identified candidate immune exposures from TCR beta sequences and the way those sequences occurred across donors. To decide whether each TCR beta V gene segment behaved as functional or pseudogenic, an earlier analysis of approximately 620 of the donors relied on high-throughput TCR beta sequencing. Donor age, sex, ethnicity and CMV serostatus were collected together with the repertoire data. Genome-wide SNP genotypes for about 55% of the roughly 670 donors were used in a later genetic analysis, which treated that subset as a discovery cohort. All discovery cohort repertoires had been generated using a single sequencing platform. HLA typing covered class I and class II loci at four-digit resolution. Typing coverage varied by locus: about 629-640 donors for A, B, C, DRB1 and DQB1; around 560 for DQA1; 600 to 610 for DPA1; 450 to 480 for DPB1. Roughly 5 DR-DQ haplotypes were treated as single units for association and clustering because of strong linkage in the cohort. On average, roughly 200,000 unique TCR beta nucleotide sequences were sequenced per donor among about 400 genotyped donors of the cohort, with around 19% of those sequences being non-productive. Overall study results and their limits: A cluster of highly shared sequence variants was judged likely to be a technical artifact of the sequencing pipeline. Cytomegalovirus status was reported to be diagnosed by the classifier with high specificity and sensitivity in both the original and validation cohorts. According to the authors, the approach could potentially be generalized to other disease states and immunological phenotypes. Most CMV-associated TCR beta chains appeared to be HLA-restricted in a later analysis, and the HLA associations seemed to be driven largely by CMV exposure. A further reported finding was that TCR beta sequences accurately predicted the HLA-A and HLA-B alleles for most subjects in the first cohort. A later genetic analysis reported fewer N-insertions in productive TCRs among donors in an Asian-associated ancestry cluster than the approximately 670-donor mean. A total of 164 TCR beta chains were listed by the study as associated with cytomegalovirus. Linkage disequilibrium might explain the correlated functional status among segregating V segments, but an unknown experimental factor could not be ruled out. Because HLA typing was missing for some donors at each locus, association tests included only the typed subset. In vitro tests confirmed that a few of the cytomegalovirus-associated TCR beta chains recognize cytomegalovirus antigens. According to a later analysis, parvovirus B19, influenza, CMV and Epstein-Barr virus appeared linked to several top co-occurrence clusters. Across donors, most TCR sequences were observed very rarely, whereas some public TCRs were present in many individuals. In a later genetic analysis, a missense DCLRE1C variant was associated with V-gene and J-gene trimming of TCR beta chains, and the association was replicated in an independent cohort. In a later analysis, HLA-associated TCR beta chains showed more clonal expansion and lower generation probabilities than non-associated chains that were equally common. Because counts were too low, roughly 18 rarely observed V segments, including chromosome 9 orphons, were left out of the earlier analysis of over 550 of the donors. In a later analysis, TCR association rates were found to vary across HLA loci, with the most associated TCRs seen for DRB1 alleles and the fewest for HLA-C alleles. When HLA alleles, especially DR and DQ, strongly co-occurred, TCR associations were difficult to assign to individual alleles. The only immune exposure information available for the cohort was CMV serostatus. The cohort was sequenced for TCR beta chains only, and without alpha or paired-chain data the features that could be detected were limited. In a later analysis, 15,000 to 20,000 TCR beta sequences were associated with specific HLA alleles at a false discovery rate of 0.05. The 87-base-pair reads could not distinguish some IMGT-functional V segments, including TRBV6-2 and TRBV6-3, so those segments were excluded. In an earlier analysis of approximately 590 of the donors, most TCR beta V segments were observed in productive rearrangements about 90% or about 30% of the time, broadly matching IMGT annotations. Sequencing depth was assumed to be roughly uniform across donors in the presence/absence analyses, though that assumption may not hold.

In total, 500 to 700 healthy bone marrow donors made up the cohort. Cohort members were all nominally healthy when sampled, although unrecorded immune exposures were likely present. The donor was CMV seropositive and belonged to the group of 250 to 350 seropositive cohort members. Each donor provided a peripheral blood sample, and peripheral blood mononuclear cells were used for TCR beta sequencing. The Qiagen DNeasy Blood Extraction Kit was used to extract genomic DNA from the blood cell samples. A note on this clone: Its antigen is still unknown.

Library construction relied on the immunoSEQ multiplex PCR assay. For the multiplex PCR, a mixture combining 60 forward primers for TCR Vbeta segments and 13 reverse primers for TCR Jbeta segments was used. The CDR3 region of rearranged TCR beta genes was amplified from genomic DNA with a multiplex PCR assay. On the Illumina HiSeq System, the amplified TCR beta libraries were sequenced as 87-base-pair reads. Under the source paper's analysis protocol: In a later analysis, roughly 80 million unique TCR beta chains were counted across the 500 to 700 repertoires, and about 10 million of these chains were shared by at least two donors. A nearest-neighbor algorithm error-corrected the raw reads and collapsed the reads into unique sequences, merging closely related sequences to remove PCR and sequencing errors. V, D and J gene segments were assigned by aligning CDR3 sequences to IMGT reference sequences. Each retained sequence needed at least a six-nucleotide match to both a V gene segment and a J gene segment. Rearrangements were classified as productive when the CDR3 lacked stop codons and remained in frame with V and J, and all other rearrangements were classified as non-productive. Following IMGT convention, CDR3 was defined as the stretch from the second conserved V-encoded cysteine to the conserved J-encoded phenylalanine. The earlier analysis of 500 to 750 of the donors excluded any sequence lacking an unambiguous match to a single V gene segment. An earlier analysis of a few hundred of the donors classified V segments as functional when productive rearrangements were above 56.7% and as segregating when the standard deviation between donors was above 5%. A statistical classification framework was built for diagnosing cytomegalovirus status from the catalog of TCR beta chain sequences. In a later analysis, TCR nucleotide sequences were compared against IMGT/GENE-DB human TR gene sequences so that V and J genes could be assigned. A later analysis assigned CDR3 sequences and most-parsimonious VDJ recombination scenarios with the TCRdist pipeline. In a later analysis, every TCR beta chain was defined by the combination of its CDR3 amino acid sequence and its V-gene family, and reads without a unique V-gene family were dropped. A later analysis removed several hundred highly shared, low-generation-probability nucleotide sequences to deal with suspected cross-contamination and a sequencing artifact. In a later analysis, a clonal expansion index for each public chain was calculated from normalized within-repertoire ranks of inferred template counts. Generation probabilities in a later analysis came from a VDJ recombination model fitted to out-of-frame rearrangements, and those results were checked against IGoR. Hypergeometric tests were used in a later analysis to score TCR-TCR, TCR-HLA and TCR-CMV co-occurrence, with a repertoire-size bias correction applied to the TCR pairs. False discovery rates were estimated in a later analysis by permuting HLA or CMV assignments 20 times. A later analysis grouped co-occurring TCRs with DBSCAN, adding TCRdist sequence similarity when clustering within HLA-allele-positive subsets. Repertoires with fewer than 30,000 or more than 120,000 public chains, plus five repertoires with anomalous nucleotide sharing, were excluded from co-occurrence clustering. TCRdb provides this immuneACCESS table in a form limited to in-frame rearrangements. Some clones are lacking; in checked studies, under half of them reflect an unresolved V gene, and why the rest are absent is not known. Clone size and V and J calls were adopted from that table, with D and trimming inferred from the DNA. The sample table gives about 92,000 clones. Clones ranked in the top ten supply 15% of the sample.

Including the terminal cysteine and phenylalanine, the CDR3 comprises 14 residues. The DNA shown is the 42-base CDR3, in frame from base 1. The germline V gene (reference sequence) provides CDR1 PRHDT and CDR2 FYEKMQ. Cut back by 1 base and 1 base, the V and J ends lie 7 bases apart. The material sequenced was PBMCs. This sequence originates from a man in his forties or fifties in good health and CMV-seropositive. In this chain, TRBV13 is recombined with TRBJ1-1; the D region possibly corresponds to TRBD1 (5 bases align). The CDR3 protein: CASSLAGGNTEAFF. The sequenced DNA is TGTGCCAGCAGCTTAGCGGGGGGGAACACTGAAGCTTTCTTT.